Below, 20 T cell receptor beta chains from the same sample are listed, as sequenced in a study of CD8+CD57+ T cells in acquired aplastic anemia. It was patients with CD8+CD57+ cell expansion by flow cytometry who were chosen for sequencing. TCR beta VDJ and CDR3 profiles were obtained from a genomic DNA template. TCRdb reanalysed the reads using MiXCR and keeps one entry per CDR3 protein. The sample has about 160,000 distinct CDR3 sequences, about 45% seen once. The sequenced sample consisted of sorted CD4+, CD8+, or CD8+CD57+ T cells (not recorded which) from PBMCs. The receptor source for this set is a human donor with aplastic anemia.

The chain carries TRBV9 and TRBJ1-6; 10 positions match TRBD1. Germline loops: CDR1 SGDLS, CDR2 YYNGEE. The CDR3 runs 14 residues. V dropped 4 bases and J dropped 11; count of bases not matched to a gene: 6. CDR3 loop: CASSLGQGRAPLHF. CDR3 nucleotides: TGTGCCAGCAGCTTGGGACAGGGGCGGGCACCCCTCCACTTT.

Regarding this clonotype: One base away lies a much larger clone, so this may be a sequencing read error. The gene calls are TRBV5-4 and TRBJ2-2; 7 nucleotides match TRBD1. Germline loops: CDR1 SGHNT, CDR2 YYREEE (reference sequence). The J segment lost 2 bases and the V segment lost 3 bases, leaving 4 bases of the junction unmatched. CDR3 length: 15 residues. DNA for the CDR3: TGTGCCAGCAGCTCCCGGGACAGAAACACCGGGGAGCTGTTTTTT. Its protein is CASSSRDRNTGELFF. Based on the CDR3 plus reference TRBV5-4 and TRBJ2-2, the full variable domain is ETGVTQSPTHLIKTRGQQVTLRCSSQSGHNTVSWYQQALGQGPQFIFQYYREEENGRGNFPPRFSGLQFPNYSSELNVNALELDDSALYLCASSSRDRNTGELFFGEGSRLTVL.

The V gene is TRBV20-1, the J gene TRBJ1-2, with D perhaps TRBD1 (5 bases). Germline loops: CDR1 DFQATT, CDR2 SNEGSKA (reference sequence). V gave up 3 bases and J gave up 4 bases, with 9 bases separating them. CDR3 size: 12 residues. The DNA for the CDR3 is TGCAGTGCTAGCCCGACAGTCTATGGCTACACCTTC. The encoded protein is CSASPTVYGYTF.

This clonotype was detected ten times or more. This chain uses TRBV9 with TRBJ2-2; the D is unclear. This CDR3 region has 15 residues. The V end was cut by 4 bases, the J end by 5 bases, with 15 bases between. Germline V lookup: CDR1 SGDLS, CDR2 YYNGEE. The CDR3 bases are TGTGCCAGCAGCAGGACCGTCAGTACGACCGGGGAGCTGTTTTTT. The encoded protein is CASSRTVSTTGELFF.

This clonotype was recorded at least ten times. This rearrangement joins TRBV5-5 to TRBJ1-6, with D tentatively TRBD1 (5 bases). This CDR3 has 14 residues. Trimming left V 4 bases short and J 6 bases short, with 11 bases between. Germline V gene lookup returns CDR1 SGHKS and CDR2 YYEKEE (reference sequence). The CDR3: CASSAGTLNSPLHF. CDR3 coding DNA: TGTGCCAGCAGCGCCGGGACTCTTAATTCACCCCTCCACTTT.

This clonotype was counted ten times or more. The CDR3 coding sequence is TGTGCCAGCAGTTACTCGACAGCCTCCTACGAGCAGTACTTC. Its protein product is CASSYSTASYEQYF. The chain carries TRBV6-2 or TRBV6-3 and TRBJ2-7; D perhaps matches TRBD1 (5 bases). CDR3 length: 14 residues. Between the trimmed V and J ends, which lost 0 bases and 0 bases, there was a span of 6 bases. The V gene's germline CDR1 is MNHEY and CDR2 SVGEGT.

DNA of the CDR3: TGTGCCAGCAGTGACGACAGGGCACAAGAGACCCAGTACTTC. This translates into CASSDDRAQETQYF. V and J are TRBV2 and TRBJ2-5, with TRBD1 matching over 7 bases. This CDR3 region has 14 residues. J gave up 2 bases and V 3 bases, and 3 bases lay outside the gene matches. Germline-derived CDR1 and CDR2 are SNHLY and FYNNEI.

Here the CDR3 reads CATSRVGQANQPQHF. The CDR3 nucleotides read TGTGCCACCAGCAGAGTAGGACAGGCCAATCAGCCCCAGCATTTT. The rearrangement joins TRBV15 to TRBJ1-5; 7 bases align to TRBD1. The CDR3 is 15 amino acids. The V gene's germline CDR1 is LNHNV and CDR2 YYDKDF (reference sequence). V dropped 1 base and J dropped 3; count of bases not matched to a gene: 3.

CDR3 DNA: TGCAGCGACCGGACTAGCGGGGCAAATGAGCAGTTCTTC. As protein: CSDRTSGANEQFF. J is TRBJ2-1 and V is TRBV29-1, with TRBD2 matching over 12 bases. CDR3 length: 13 amino acids. V shed 7 bases, J shed 7 bases, and the junction held 5 bases outside the gene matches. Per germline, CDR1 SQVTM and CDR2 ANQGSEA.

This clonotype was detected many times. The rearrangement uses TRBV19 and TRBJ2-3, with D maybe TRBD1 (6 bases). The CDR3 spans 14 residues. Looked up from germline, CDR1 is LNHDA and CDR2 is SQIVND (reference sequence). Trimming cost V 9 bases and J 6 bases, with 19 bases left between them. CDR3: CASGEGDERDTQYF. DNA for the CDR3: TGTGCCAGCGGTGAGGGGGACGAAAGGGATACGCAGTATTTT.

The genes are TRBV12-3 or TRBV12-4 and TRBJ1-1, with D perhaps matching TRBD1 (6 bases). V was shortened by 4 bases and J by 1 base, with 13 bases between the two germline ends. The CDR3 consists of 15 residues. CDR3: CASSSGGARNTEAFF. In DNA, the CDR3 is TGTGCCAGCAGTTCGGGGGGGGCGCGGAACACTGAAGCTTTCTTT.

This clonotype was detected many times. The chain combines TRBV6-6 with TRBJ1-2, with D hard to call. CDR1 is MNHNY and CDR2 is SVGAGI in the germline V gene (reference sequence). This CDR3 region has 14 residues. Trimming left V 2 bases short and J 4 bases short, with 11 bases between. As DNA, the CDR3 is TGTGCCAGCAGTTACGCGGGATCGGCCTATGGCTACACCTTC. Encoded protein: CASSYAGSAYGYTF.

The chain uses TRBV11-1 and TRBJ1-6; 7 positions match TRBD1. Per germline, CDR1 SGHAT and CDR2 FQDESV (reference sequence). Germline trimming cut 5 bases from V and 9 bases from J; bases unmatched to any gene: 16. The CDR3 is 17 residues long. The CDR3, as DNA: TGTGCCAGCAGCCTCACTAGAGGGGGCAGGATTACTTCACCCCTCCACTTT. Translation gives CASSLTRGGRITSPLHF.

This clonotype has a count of ten or more. This chain connects TRBV7-2 to TRBJ1-1; 7 bases match TRBD1. Per germline, CDR1 SGHTA and CDR2 FQGNSA. The CDR3 is made up of 14 amino acids. Trimming removed 4 bases from V and 6 bases from J; junction bases left unmatched: 8. The CDR3 DNA sequence: TGTGCCAGCAGCTCGTACGGACAGGCCGCTGAAGCTTTCTTT. Protein product: CASSSYGQAAEAFF.

Concerning this clonotype: One end of the junction fails to match germline, which may point to a read error. This chain connects TRBV29-1 to TRBJ1-5, with 8 bases identical to TRBD1. Germline assignment: CDR1 SQVTM and CDR2 ANQGSEA. The CDR3 is 15 residues long. The CDR3 spells CSVSDRGFYNEPQHF. In DNA form, the CDR3 reads TGCAGCGTTTCTGACAGGGGATTTTACAATGAGCCCCAGCATTTT.

This sequence joins TRBV20-1 and TRBJ1-6; D is unresolved. Germline values: CDR1 DFQATT, CDR2 SNEGSKA (reference sequence). V lost 3 bases, J lost 6 bases, and 18 bases lay in between. The CDR3 sequence is 16 residues long. This chain's CDR3 is CSARSGRQPLNSPLHF. The CDR3, as DNA: TGCAGTGCTAGGTCGGGGAGGCAGCCACTTAATTCACCCCTCCACTTT.

This chain connects TRBV19 to TRBJ1-6, with 8 positions matching TRBD1. The CDR3 has 14 residues. Germline CDR1 and CDR2: LNHDA and SQIVND (reference sequence). V gave up 1 base and J gave up 11 bases; unmatched junction bases: 4. In nucleotides, the CDR3 is TGTGCCAGTAGTATAGGACAGGGGAGGACACCCCTCCACTTT. The encoded protein is CASSIGQGRTPLHF.

This clonotype was recorded once. Relative to the germline gene, one junction end is altered; a read error may explain this. This rearrangement joins TRBV29-1 to TRBJ1-1; TRBD1 might be the D (5 bases). The CDR3 covers 13 residues. CDR1 is SQVTM and CDR2 is ANQGSEA in the germline V gene. The CDR3 sequence is CSGGWGGNTETSF. The CDR3 bases are TGCAGCGGGGGGTGGGGAGGGAACACTGAAACTTCCTTT. Combining the CDR3 with reference TRBV29-1 and TRBJ1-1 gives the whole variable domain SAVISQKPSRDICQRGTSLTIQCQVDSQVTMMFWYRQQPGQSLTLIATANQGSEATYESGFVIDKFPISRPNLTFSTLTVSNMSPEDSSIYLCSGGWGGNTETSFGQGTRLTVV.

The rearrangement links TRBV25-1 to TRBJ1-4; D is perhaps TRBD1 (6 bases). The CDR3 is 14 residues long. V lost 0 bases and J 8 bases, leaving 10 bases between the germline ends. Germline-derived CDR1 and CDR2 are MGHDK and SYGVNS. CDR3 loop: CASSEYPGEEKLFF. CDR3 DNA: TGTGCCAGCAGTGAATATCCAGGGGAGGAAAAACTGTTTTTT. Variable domain in full (rest from reference TRBV25-1 and TRBJ1-4): EADIYQTPRYLVIGTGKKITLECSQTMGHDKMYWYQQDPGMELHLIHYSYGVNSTEKGDLSSESTVSRIRTEHFPLTLESARPSHTSQYLCASSEYPGEEKLFFGSGTQLSVL.

In its sample, this clonotype was seen many times. The V gene is TRBV14, the J gene TRBJ2-1; D perhaps matches TRBD2 (6 bases). Germline CDR1 and CDR2: SGHDN and FVKESK. Trimming removed 2 bases from V and 8 bases from J, with 13 bases in between. The CDR3 spans 14 residues. Written as DNA, the CDR3 is TGTGCCAGCAGCCAATTACGCGGGACCGATGAGCAGTTCTTC. Its protein product is CASSQLRGTDEQFF.